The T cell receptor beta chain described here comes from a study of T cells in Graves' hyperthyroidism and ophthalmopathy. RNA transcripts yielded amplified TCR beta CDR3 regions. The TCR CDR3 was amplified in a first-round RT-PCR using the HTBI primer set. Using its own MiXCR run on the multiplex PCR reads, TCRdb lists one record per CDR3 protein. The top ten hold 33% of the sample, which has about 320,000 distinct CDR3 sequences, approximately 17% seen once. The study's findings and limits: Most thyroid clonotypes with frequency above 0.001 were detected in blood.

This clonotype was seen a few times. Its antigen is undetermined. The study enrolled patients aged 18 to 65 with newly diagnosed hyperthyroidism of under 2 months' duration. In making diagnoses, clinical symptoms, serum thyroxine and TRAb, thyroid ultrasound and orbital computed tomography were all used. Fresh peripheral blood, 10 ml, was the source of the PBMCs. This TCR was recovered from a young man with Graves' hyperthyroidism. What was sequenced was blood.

This chain's CDR3 is CASSEALRADRDQPQHF. The CDR3 bases are TGTGCCAGCAGTGAAGCGCTTCGGGCAGATCGAGATCAGCCCCAGCATTTT. The chain carries TRBV6-1 and TRBJ1-5; D gene uncertain. The CDR3 runs to 17 residues. The V end was cut by 0 bases, the J end by 5 bases, with 17 bases between. Germline V CDR1 and CDR2: MNHNS, SASEGT.